These T cell receptor beta chains were read from a single sample in a study of T cell responses to AZD1222 COVID-19 vaccine. Here immunoSEQ multiplex PCR was the method, and the copy in TCRdb shows in-frame clones only, minus some. There are under 150,000 clones in the sample; 85% to 95% occur only once, and approximately 3% lies in the top ten. The starting material was peripheral blood, obtained on day 0 of AZD1222 vaccination. Source of these receptors: an adult in good health. Each CDR3 is given with its conserved first and last residue. D genes are given only for firm matches. The listing skips clone size in some rows; elsewhere it reads once, few, many or a size class.

d_gene: NA
j_gene: TRBJ1-5
abundance: once
v_gene: TRBV28
CDR3aa: CASSPRVYSNQPQHF
CDR3nt: TGTGCCAGCAGTCCCCGGGTTTATAGCAATCAGCCCCAGCATTTT

d_gene: TRBD1
j_gene: TRBJ1-5
abundance: NA
v_gene: TRBV28
CDR3aa: CASSPDRGISQPQHF
CDR3nt: TGTGCCAGCAGTCCCGACAGGGGAATAAGTCAGCCCCAGCATTTT

d_gene: TRBD1
j_gene: TRBJ1-2
abundance: once
v_gene: TRBV5-4
CDR3aa: CASSPRTGEGGYTF
CDR3nt: TGTGCCAGCAGCCCCCGGACAGGCGAAGGTGGCTACACCTTC

d_gene: TRBD1
j_gene: TRBJ2-7
abundance: NA
v_gene: TRBV7-3
CDR3aa: CASSRGQNSYEQYF
CDR3nt: TGTGCCAGCAGCCGGGGACAGAACTCCTACGAGCAGTACTTC

d_gene: NA
j_gene: TRBJ2-5
abundance: NA
v_gene: TRBV6-6
CDR3aa: CASSSPRTAFRTQYF
CDR3nt: TGTGCCAGCAGTTCTCCGAGGACCGCTTTCCGGACCCAGTACTTC

d_gene: TRBD2
j_gene: TRBJ2-3
abundance: NA
v_gene: TRBV4-1
CDR3aa: CASSQVAGGGGDTQYF
CDR3nt: TGCGCCAGCAGCCAAGTAGCGGGAGGAGGCGGAGATACGCAGTATTTT

d_gene: NA
j_gene: TRBJ1-2
abundance: NA
v_gene: TRBV6-5
CDR3aa: CASIATGSNYGYTF
CDR3nt: TGTGCCAGCATTGCCACAGGATCTAACTATGGCTACACCTTC

d_gene: TRBD2
j_gene: TRBJ2-3
abundance: NA
v_gene: TRBV7-3
CDR3aa: CASSLGGLAGRTDTQYF
CDR3nt: TGTGCCAGCAGCTTAGGGGGACTAGCGGGACGCACAGATACGCAGTATTTT

d_gene: TRBD2
j_gene: TRBJ2-5
abundance: NA
v_gene: TRBV12-5
CDR3aa: CASGLVGPALRPGGETQYF
CDR3nt: TGTGCTAGTGGTTTGGTAGGCCCGGCTCTCCGACCCGGGGGGGAGACCCAGTACTTC

d_gene: NA
j_gene: TRBJ2-1
abundance: NA
v_gene: TRBV7-3
CDR3aa: CASSLGIFSSYNEQFF
CDR3nt: TGTGCCAGCAGCTTAGGAATTTTCAGCTCCTACAATGAGCAGTTCTTC

d_gene: TRBD1
j_gene: TRBJ2-5
abundance: NA
v_gene: TRBV11-3
CDR3aa: CASSLRGQTQETQYF
CDR3nt: TGTGCCAGCAGCTTAAGGGGGCAGACTCAAGAGACCCAGTACTTC

d_gene: NA
j_gene: TRBJ1-2
abundance: NA
v_gene: TRBV30
CDR3aa: CAWSVQKGEHYTF
CDR3nt: TGTGCCTGGAGTGTACAAAAAGGGGAGCACTACACCTTC

d_gene: TRBD2
j_gene: TRBJ2-3
abundance: NA
v_gene: TRBV7-2
CDR3aa: CASSLDGGLVINTQYF
CDR3nt: TGTGCCAGCAGCTTAGATGGCGGACTAGTTATAAATACGCAGTATTTT

d_gene: NA
j_gene: TRBJ1-1
abundance: NA
v_gene: TRBV5-1
CDR3aa: CASSPLGTTNTEAFF
CDR3nt: TGCGCCAGCAGCCCACTAGGGACAACGAACACTGAAGCTTTCTTT

d_gene: NA
j_gene: TRBJ2-1
abundance: NA
v_gene: TRBV4-2
CDR3aa: CASSQGGRGDNEQFF
CDR3nt: TGTGCCAGCAGCCAAGGGGGAAGGGGAGACAATGAGCAGTTCTTC

d_gene: NA
j_gene: TRBJ1-5
abundance: NA
v_gene: TRBV28
CDR3aa: CASSFFDQPQHF
CDR3nt: TGTGCCAGCAGTTTCTTCGATCAGCCCCAGCATTTT

d_gene: TRBD1
j_gene: TRBJ2-7
abundance: NA
v_gene: TRBV15
CDR3aa: CATSRLGQGVEQYF
CDR3nt: TGTGCCACCAGCAGATTGGGACAGGGGGTCGAGCAGTACTTC

d_gene: TRBD2
j_gene: TRBJ2-1
abundance: NA
v_gene: TRBV11-2
CDR3aa: CASSLVPSGYEQFF
CDR3nt: TGTGCCAGCAGCTTAGTACCTAGCGGGTATGAGCAGTTCTTC

d_gene: TRBD1
j_gene: TRBJ1-6
abundance: NA
v_gene: TRBV19
CDR3aa: CASAPWTGLNSPLHF
CDR3nt: TGTGCCAGTGCGCCTTGGACAGGGTTGAATTCACCCCTCCACTTT

d_gene: NA
j_gene: TRBJ2-3
abundance: NA
v_gene: TRBV7-3
CDR3aa: CASSLSGTQTDTQYF
CDR3nt: TGTGCCAGCAGCTTATCGGGGACACAAACAGATACGCAGTATTTT

d_gene: TRBD2
j_gene: TRBJ2-1
abundance: NA
v_gene: TRBV7-6
CDR3aa: CASSHRLAGVIPHNEQFF
CDR3nt: TGTGCCAGCAGCCATCGACTAGCGGGGGTAATACCGCACAATGAGCAGTTCTTC

d_gene: NA
j_gene: TRBJ1-1
abundance: NA
v_gene: TRBV9
CDR3aa: CASSSVPTRVTEAFF
CDR3nt: TGTGCCAGCAGCTCAGTCCCCACCCGGGTAACTGAAGCTTTCTTT

d_gene: NA
j_gene: TRBJ1-1
abundance: NA
v_gene: TRBV15
CDR3aa: CATSRDRPGGRNTEAFF
CDR3nt: TGTGCCACCAGCAGAGATAGGCCGGGGGGTCGAAACACTGAAGCTTTCTTT

d_gene: NA
j_gene: TRBJ2-3
abundance: NA
v_gene: TRBV10-3
CDR3aa: CAISDSAFSTDTQYF
CDR3nt: TGTGCCATCAGTGACTCGGCATTTAGCACAGATACGCAGTATTTT

d_gene: TRBD1
j_gene: TRBJ2-7
abundance: NA
v_gene: TRBV11-3
CDR3aa: CASSHRGESYEQYF
CDR3nt: TGTGCCAGCAGCCACAGGGGAGAATCCTACGAGCAGTACTTC

d_gene: TRBD1
j_gene: TRBJ1-6
abundance: NA
v_gene: TRBV5-4
CDR3aa: CASSQTGQVGTPLHF
CDR3nt: TGTGCCAGCAGCCAAACCGGACAGGTCGGTACACCCCTCCACTTT

d_gene: NA
j_gene: TRBJ2-1
abundance: NA
v_gene: TRBV4-3
CDR3aa: CASSQDARGGEQFF
CDR3nt: TGCGCCAGCAGCCAAGACGCTCGTGGGGGCGAGCAGTTCTTC

d_gene: TRBD1
j_gene: TRBJ1-1
abundance: NA
v_gene: TRBV5-6
CDR3aa: CASSFNRGTEAFF
CDR3nt: TGTGCCAGCAGCTTTAACAGGGGAACTGAAGCTTTCTTT

d_gene: NA
j_gene: TRBJ2-2
abundance: NA
v_gene: TRBV7-2
CDR3aa: CASSPPGAANTGELFF
CDR3nt: TGTGCCAGCAGCCCGCCGGGAGCTGCGAACACCGGGGAGCTGTTTTTT

d_gene: TRBD1
j_gene: TRBJ2-7
abundance: NA
v_gene: TRBV7-6
CDR3aa: CASSPGTGKSHEQYF
CDR3nt: TGTGCCAGCAGCCCTGGGACAGGGAAATCCCACGAGCAGTACTTC

d_gene: NA
j_gene: TRBJ1-5
abundance: NA
v_gene: TRBV10-3
CDR3aa: CATRQLANQPQHF
CDR3nt: TGTGCCACCCGACAGTTGGCAAATCAGCCCCAGCATTTT

d_gene: NA
j_gene: TRBJ1-3
abundance: NA
v_gene: TRBV7-9
CDR3aa: CASSLPYKGQGHGNTIYF
CDR3nt: TGTGCCAGCAGCTTACCCTACAAGGGGCAGGGGCATGGAAACACCATATATTTT

d_gene: NA
j_gene: TRBJ1-6
abundance: few
v_gene: TRBV29-1
CDR3aa: CSARTSYNSPLHF
CDR3nt: TGCAGCGCCAGGACCTCCTATAATTCACCCCTCCACTTT